This T cell receptor (beta chain) was observed in a study of molecular identifiers for immune sequencing clone quantification. Findings and caveats of the study: Clones with over 20 RNA copies captured over 97% of effector molecules but under 1% of naive ones.

This clonotype came up a few times. Antigen: not known. A much larger clone differs from this one at a single base, so this may be a read error. In the sort, naive CD8 T cells were defined as CD8+CD4-CCR7+CD45RA+. Both previously described methods and listed TCR primers were employed to make bulk TCR libraries. In TCRdb, the PCR reads were re-called with MiXCR into one record per CDR3 protein. The table includes 50,000 to 75,000 distinct CDR3 sequences, approximately 18% detected once. J lost 14 bases, V lost 3 bases, and 8 bases had no gene match. Per germline, CDR1 SEHNR and CDR2 FQNEAQ (reference sequence). The CDR3 runs 12 residues.

This chain uses TRBV7-9 with TRBJ2-3; 7 positions agree with TRBD2. The source of this sequence is a human donor in good health. Some libraries in this study had Jurkat cell RNA spiked in. The sequenced sample consisted of naive CD8+ T cells from blood, with Jurkat cell RNA spiked in. Stated subset: FACS-sorted CD8+CD4-CCR7+CD45RA+ naive T cells. The CDR3 region is CASSFSGSEPYF. In nucleotides, the CDR3 is TGTGCCAGCAGCTTTAGCGGGTCTGAGCCGTATTTT.